The 22 T cell receptor beta chains below were found in one sample sequenced in a study of cytomegalovirus exposure and HLA in healthy donors. Vbeta (60) and Jbeta (13) primers were used in the PCR. Sequencing was performed with immunoSEQ multiplex PCR; in TCRdb, only in-frame clones are kept and a portion is missing. The sample is made up of some 120,000 clones, and the top ten hold 6.5% to 7% of it. The sequenced material came from PBMCs. The receptor set was obtained from a man aged 40-50 years in good health and CMV-seropositive.

V usage is TRBV5-1 and J usage is TRBJ2-1; D gene unclear. V dropped 0 bases and J dropped 8 bases, with 15 bases sitting between them. CDR3 length equals 15 residues. Germline V gives CDR1 SGHRS, CDR2 YFSETQ. The CDR3 here is CASSLVNSGYDEQFF. For the CDR3, the DNA is TGCGCCAGCAGCTTGGTAAACTCCGGGTACGATGAGCAGTTCTTC.

The chain joins TRBV21-1 to TRBJ2-5; the DNA was not compared with TRBD2, the D call given in the table. TRBV21-1 is tagged as a pseudogene. The CDR3 loop spans 14 amino acids. CDR3 protein: CASSKGLVAETQYF. For the CDR3, the DNA is TGTGCCAGCAGCAAGGGACTAGTTGCAGAGACCCAGTACTTC.

V gene TRBV19 combines with J gene TRBJ2-7, with 9 bases lining up with TRBD2. The V gene's germline CDR1 is LNHDA and CDR2 SQIVND (reference sequence). This CDR3 has 15 residues. J gave up 4 bases and V 5 bases, and 9 bases lay outside the gene matches. The DNA of the CDR3 is TGTGCCAGTAGTTACTCTTCTAGCGGGATGTACGAGCAGTACTTC. It codes for CASSYSSSGMYEQYF.

Worth noting for this clone: One junction end does not reproduce the germline sequence, and a read error may be involved. The rearrangement joins TRBV7-6 to TRBJ2-1, with a weak D call TRBD1 (6 bases). From germline, CDR1 is SGHVS and CDR2 FNYEAQ. This CDR3 comprises 14 residues. CDR3 in amino acids: CASSWARGVNERFF. In DNA, the CDR3 is TGTGCCAGCAGCTGGGCCAGGGGCGTGAATGAGCGGTTCTTC.

The rearrangement joins TRBV27 to TRBJ1-4, with 7 bases identical to TRBD1. The V and J ends lost 4 bases and 7 bases, in that order; junction bases with no gene match: 21. CDR3 length: 19 amino acids. Germline V gene sequence: CDR1 MNHEY, CDR2 SMNVEV (reference sequence). CDR3 DNA sequence: TGTGCCAGCAGTTATACCGGGACAGCGTACGGGCCGGGGAGTGAAAAACTGTTTTTT. Its protein product is CASSYTGTAYGPGSEKLFF.

V usage is TRBV6-6 and J usage is TRBJ2-1, with 7 nucleotides matching TRBD2. This CDR3 has 13 residues. V trimming: 8 bases; J trimming: 6 bases; junction bases outside the gene matches: 7. Germline lookup yields CDR1 MNHNY and CDR2 SVGAGI (reference sequence). CDR3 in amino acids: CASQAGEANEQFF. Written as DNA, the CDR3 is TGTGCCAGCCAGGCGGGAGAAGCCAATGAGCAGTTCTTC.

V gene TRBV14 combines with J gene TRBJ1-1; D not resolved. This CDR3 contains 15 residues. V was pared by 1 base and J by 6 bases, with 15 bases between. The germline V gene encodes CDR1 SGHDN and CDR2 FVKESK. CDR3 coding DNA: TGTGCCAGCAGCCAAGTCTCCGCGGGGTGGGCTGAAGCTTTCTTT. The encoded protein is CASSQVSAGWAEAFF. Variable domain in full (rest from reference TRBV14 and TRBJ1-1): EAGVTQFPSHSVIEKGQTVTLRCDPISGHDNLYWYRRVMGKEIKFLLHFVKESKQDESGMPNNRFLAERTGGTYSTLKVQPAELEDSGVYFCASSQVSAGWAEAFFGQGTRLTVV.

V usage is TRBV7-9 and J usage is TRBJ2-1; D is unclear. Trimming pared 5 bases from V and 3 bases from J, leaving 8 bases between. Germline V gene data show CDR1 as SEHNR and CDR2 as FQNEAQ (reference sequence). The CDR3 runs to 13 residues. CDR3 protein: CASSTGFYNEQFF. CDR3 DNA sequence: TGTGCCAGCAGCACCGGGTTCTACAATGAGCAGTTCTTC. The variable domain in full, with the rest retrieved from reference TRBV7-9 and TRBJ2-1, is DTGVSQNPRHKITKRGQNVTFRCDPISEHNRLYWYRQTLGQGPEFLTYFQNEAQLEKSRLLSDRFSAERPKGSFSTLEIQRTEQGDSAMYLCASSTGFYNEQFFGPGTRLTVL.

The V gene is TRBV11-2, the J gene TRBJ1-2; no reliable D call. This CDR3 spans 13 amino acids. Germline CDR1 is SGHAT and CDR2 is FQNNGV. V lost 5 bases and J 5 bases, leaving 12 bases between the germline ends. The CDR3 DNA is TGTGCCAGCAGCCGAAGGTGGGAGTATGGCTACACCTTC. Protein: CASSRRWEYGYTF. The full variable domain, with the rest looked up from reference TRBV11-2 and TRBJ1-2, is EAGVAQSPRYKIIEKRQSVAFWCNPISGHATLYWYQQILGQGPKLLIQFQNNGVVDDSQLPKDRFSAERLKGVDSTLKIQPAKLEDSAVYLCASSRRWEYGYTFGSGTRLTVV.

The chain joins TRBV19 to TRBJ2-1; 11 bases match TRBD1. Germline values: CDR1 LNHDA, CDR2 SQIVND (reference sequence). V lost 4 bases, J lost 8 bases, and 10 bases stayed unmatched. The CDR3 consists of 16 residues. The CDR3 loop reads CASSTGTGGGLDEQFF. The DNA of the CDR3 is TGTGCCAGTAGTACGGGGACAGGGGGAGGATTAGATGAGCAGTTCTTC.

The V gene is TRBV5-4, the J gene TRBJ2-6; D might be TRBD1 (5 bases). Germline V gene sequence: CDR1 SGHNT, CDR2 YYREEE (reference sequence). The CDR3 totals 15 residues. Trimming took off 4 bases at V and 4 bases at J, with 12 bases between the two ends. This CDR3 reads CASSITGSGANVLTF. CDR3 bases: TGTGCCAGCAGCATTACAGGCTCAGGGGCCAACGTCCTGACTTTC.

This chain joins TRBV6-4 and TRBJ1-4, with 11 bases lining up with TRBD1. Germline-derived CDR1 and CDR2 are MRHNA and SNTAGT. The CDR3 is 17 residues long. V gave up 8 bases and J gave up 0 bases; unmatched junction bases: 8. The CDR3 reads CASPGQGGRATNEKLFF. CDR3 bases: TGTGCCAGCCCGGGACAGGGGGGCCGGGCAACTAATGAAAAACTGTTTTTT.

This chain links TRBV19 with TRBJ1-2; D gene unclear. Trimming cost V 6 bases and J 4 bases, with 12 bases left between them. CDR1 is LNHDA, CDR2 SQIVND, per germline (reference sequence). The CDR3 extends over 13 amino acids. CDR3 amino acids: CASSPSGGYGYTF. CDR3 bases: TGTGCCAGTAGCCCCTCAGGAGGCTATGGCTACACCTTC.

This chain joins TRBV28 and TRBJ1-4, with a possible D match to TRBD1 (5 bases). CDR3 length: 15 amino acids. The V gene's germline CDR1 is MDHEN and CDR2 SYDVKM. The V end lost 4 bases, the J end lost 0 bases, and 9 bases lay between the germline ends. The CDR3 DNA reads as TGTGCCAGCAGTTCTACAGGCTCAACTAATGAAAAACTGTTTTTT. This encodes CASSSTGSTNEKLFF.

V is TRBV27 and J is TRBJ1-2, with D uncertain. With 6 bases removed from V and 8 bases from J, the gap between germline ends came to 13 bases. The CDR3 consists of 12 residues. Per the germline V gene, CDR1 is MNHEY and CDR2 is SMNVEV (reference sequence). CDR3 nucleotides: TGTGCCAGCAGAGCCCCAGGTTGGGGCTACACCTTC. Protein product: CASRAPGWGYTF.

The V gene is TRBV6-4, the J gene TRBJ2-3, with a tentative D call TRBD2 (5 bases). This CDR3 has 14 amino acids. V was clipped by 7 bases and J by 0 bases, with 11 bases between them. Germline V gene lookup returns CDR1 MRHNA and CDR2 SNTAGT. The DNA for the CDR3 is TGTGCCAGCAAAAAGCGGAGTAGCACAGATACGCAGTATTTT. This encodes CASKKRSSTDTQYF.

The chain has TRBV27 and TRBJ2-6; unclear D gene. Germline V gene sequence: CDR1 MNHEY, CDR2 SMNVEV (reference sequence). Trimming removed 10 bases at V and 2 bases at J, with 15 bases between. This CDR3 contains 15 residues. This chain's CDR3 is CATTTASAGANVLTF. DNA of the CDR3: TGTGCCACAACCACGGCTAGTGCTGGGGCCAACGTCCTGACTTTC.

V is TRBV2 and J is TRBJ2-7; 7 bases line up with TRBD2. The CDR3 covers 13 residues. Per germline, CDR1 SNHLY and CDR2 FYNNEI. V was clipped by 3 bases and J by 3 bases; unmatched bases: 2. The CDR3 DNA sequence: TGTGCCAGCAGTGATTGGGAGGGCTACGAGCAGTACTTC. Its translation: CASSDWEGYEQYF.

The chain joins TRBV7-9 to TRBJ2-1, with D maybe TRBD2 (6 bases). The V gene lost 6 bases and the J gene lost 7 bases, with 7 bases spanning the gap. The CDR3 covers 11 residues. CDR1 is SEHNR, CDR2 FQNEAQ, per germline (reference sequence). Here the CDR3 reads CASSGGNEQFF. CDR3 nucleotides: TGTGCCAGCAGTGGGGGGAATGAGCAGTTCTTC.

This chain uses TRBV29-1 with TRBJ2-5; D remains unclear. Trimming cost V 1 base and J 5 bases, with 8 bases left between them. The CDR3 length is 12 residues. CDR1 is SQVTM and CDR2 is ANQGSEA in the germline V gene. Here the CDR3 reads CSVEGGLETQYF. CDR3 nucleotides: TGCAGCGTTGAAGGTGGGCTGGAGACCCAGTACTTC.

The rearrangement links TRBV25-1 to TRBJ2-7; 10 bases agree with TRBD1. CDR3 length equals 16 residues. CDR1 and CDR2 from the germline V gene are MGHDK and SYGVNS. Trimming took 1 base from V and 2 from J; bases not matched to a gene: 5. The CDR3 sequence: CASSEFGTGDTYEQYF. In DNA form, the CDR3 reads TGTGCCAGCAGTGAATTTGGGACAGGGGATACCTACGAGCAGTACTTC.

The chain carries TRBV28 and TRBJ1-4; maybe TRBD1 (5 bases). The germline CDR1 and CDR2 sequences are MDHEN and SYDVKM. The CDR3 extends over 14 amino acids. V dropped 5 bases and J dropped 7 bases, with 14 bases sitting between them. The CDR3 loop is CASSPSAGPEKLFF. The CDR3 DNA follows: TGTGCCAGCAGTCCCTCCGCGGGGCCTGAAAAACTGTTTTTT.